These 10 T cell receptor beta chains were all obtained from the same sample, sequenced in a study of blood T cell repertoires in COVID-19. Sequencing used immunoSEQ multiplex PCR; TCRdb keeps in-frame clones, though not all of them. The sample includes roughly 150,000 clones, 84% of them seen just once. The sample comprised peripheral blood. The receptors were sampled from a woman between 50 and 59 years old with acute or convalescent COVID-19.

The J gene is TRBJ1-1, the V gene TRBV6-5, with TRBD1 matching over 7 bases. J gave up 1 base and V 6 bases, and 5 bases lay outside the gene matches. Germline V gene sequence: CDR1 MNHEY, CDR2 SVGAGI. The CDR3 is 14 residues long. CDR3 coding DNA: TGTGCCAGCAGAAAAACAGGGGAGAACACTGAAGCTTTCTTT. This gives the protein CASRKTGENTEAFF.

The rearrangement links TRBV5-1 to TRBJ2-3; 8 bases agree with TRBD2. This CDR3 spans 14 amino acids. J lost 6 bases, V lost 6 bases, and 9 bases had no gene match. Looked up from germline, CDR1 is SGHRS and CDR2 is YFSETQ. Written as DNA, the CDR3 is TGCGCCAGCACCGTCGGGGGGGCCGAGGATACGCAGTATTTT. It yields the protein CASTVGGAEDTQYF.

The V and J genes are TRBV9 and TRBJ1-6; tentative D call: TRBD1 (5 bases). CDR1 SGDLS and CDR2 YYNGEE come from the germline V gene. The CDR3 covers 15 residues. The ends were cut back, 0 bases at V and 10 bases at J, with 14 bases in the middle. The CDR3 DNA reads TGTGCCAGCAGCGTAGTCGGGGGAAGTAACTCACCCCTCCACTTT. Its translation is CASSVVGGSNSPLHF. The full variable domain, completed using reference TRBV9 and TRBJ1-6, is DSGVTQTPKHLITATGQRVTLRCSPRSGDLSVYWYQQSLDQGLQFLIQYYNGEERAKGNILERFSAQQFPDLHSELNLSSLELGDSALYFCASSVVGGSNSPLHFGNGTRLTVT.

The CDR3 protein is CASRPTGQGRAFF. CDR3 DNA sequence: TGTGCCAGCCGCCCAACAGGGCAGGGTAGAGCTTTCTTT. This chain connects TRBV25-1 to TRBJ1-1; TRBD1 is a possible D gene (6 bases). CDR3 length: 13 amino acids. Trimming left V 8 bases short and J 10 bases short, with 20 bases between. Germline V lookup: CDR1 MGHDK, CDR2 SYGVNS.

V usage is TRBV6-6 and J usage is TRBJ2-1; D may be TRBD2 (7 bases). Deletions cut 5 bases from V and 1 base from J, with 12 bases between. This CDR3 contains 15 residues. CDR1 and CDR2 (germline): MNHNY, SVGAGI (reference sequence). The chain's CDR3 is CASSGEGVSYNEQFF. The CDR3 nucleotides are TGTGCCAGCAGTGGGGAGGGGGTGTCCTACAATGAGCAGTTCTTC.

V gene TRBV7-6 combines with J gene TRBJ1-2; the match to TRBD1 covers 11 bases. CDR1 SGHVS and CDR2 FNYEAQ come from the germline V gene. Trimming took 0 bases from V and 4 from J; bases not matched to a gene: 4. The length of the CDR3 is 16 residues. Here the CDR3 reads CASSLASGTGGYGYTF. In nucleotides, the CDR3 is TGTGCCAGCAGCTTAGCGTCCGGGACAGGGGGCTATGGCTACACCTTC.

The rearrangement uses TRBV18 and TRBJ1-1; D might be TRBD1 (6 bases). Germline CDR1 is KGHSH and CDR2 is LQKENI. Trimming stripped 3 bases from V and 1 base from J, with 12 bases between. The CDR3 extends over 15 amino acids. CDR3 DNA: TGTGCCAGCTCACCTACAGGGCCCCCGAACACTGAAGCTTTCTTT. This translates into CASSPTGPPNTEAFF.

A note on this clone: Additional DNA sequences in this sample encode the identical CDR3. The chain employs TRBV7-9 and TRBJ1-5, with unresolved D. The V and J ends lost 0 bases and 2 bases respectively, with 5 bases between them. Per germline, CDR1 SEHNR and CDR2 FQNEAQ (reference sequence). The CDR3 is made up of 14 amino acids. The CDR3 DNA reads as TGTGCCAGCAGCTTAGCCAGTGGCAATCAGCCCCAGCATTTT. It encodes CASSLASGNQPQHF.

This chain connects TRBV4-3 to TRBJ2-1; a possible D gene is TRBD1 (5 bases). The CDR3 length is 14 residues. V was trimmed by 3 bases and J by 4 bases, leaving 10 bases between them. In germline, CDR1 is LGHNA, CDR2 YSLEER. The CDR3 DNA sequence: TGCGCCAGCAGCCAGATGACAGAGTACAATGAGCAGTTCTTC. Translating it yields CASSQMTEYNEQFF.

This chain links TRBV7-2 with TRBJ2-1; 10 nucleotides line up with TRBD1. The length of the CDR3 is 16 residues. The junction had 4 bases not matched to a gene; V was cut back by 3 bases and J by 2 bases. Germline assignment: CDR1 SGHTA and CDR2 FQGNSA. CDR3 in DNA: TGTGCCAGCAGCTTCGGGGACAGGGGACCCTACAATGAGCAGTTCTTC. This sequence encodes CASSFGDRGPYNEQFF.